This T cell receptor beta chain was sequenced during a study of T-cell memory formation after mild COVID-19. Study-wide results and caveats: The second-wave clones peaking on day 37 were not confirmed as SARS-CoV-2-specific.

Concerning this clonotype: The antigen is unknown.

One entry per CDR3 protein, called by TCRdb with MiXCR from the 5' RACE reads. The data show about 110,000 distinct CDR3 sequences, roughly an eighth seen once. Germline CDR1 and CDR2: ENHRY and SYGVKD. The CDR3 is 16 amino acids. V was shortened by 3 bases and J by 0 bases, with 14 bases between the two germline ends. This clonotype was obtained from a man aged 18 to 35 who had mild COVID-19 (a few samples of this study predate the infection). Cell type and time point are not known. The J gene is TRBJ1-2, the V gene TRBV10-3, with TRBD1 as a possible D gene (6 bases). Material for sequencing was PBMCs or a T cell subset sorted from them (not recorded which). This CDR3 reads CAISDRGVEANYGYTF. The DNA of the CDR3 is TGTGCCATCAGTGACAGGGGTGTGGAAGCTAACTATGGCTACACCTTC.